A selection of T cell receptor beta chains follows, all from one sample in a study of early T cells in non-severe SARS-CoV-2 infection. In TCRdb, the 5' RACE reads were re-called with MiXCR into one record per CDR3 protein. The sample lists 32,000 or so distinct CDR3 sequences, 9% to 9.5% occurring once. Material for sequencing was whole blood. The receptors stem from an adult who was a healthcare worker with PCR-confirmed SARS-CoV-2 infection or an uninfected control (not recorded which). The CDR3 runs from the conserved cysteine through the conserved F or W. D genes are given only for firm matches. The size of a clone is reported for some rows only, either as once, few or many, or as a class for expanded clones.

j_gene	v_gene	abundance	d_gene	CDR3nt	CDR3aa
TRBJ1-5	TRBV2	many	NA	TGTGCCAGCATGTCAAATTACTATAGCAATCAGCCCCAGCATTTT	CASMSNYYSNQPQHF
TRBJ1-2	TRBV3-1	many	TRBD1	TGTGCCAGCAGCCAATCGGACAGGGGTTTCTATGGCTACACCTTC	CASSQSDRGFYGYTF
TRBJ2-1	TRBV6-4	few	TRBD2	TGTGCCAGCAGTGTGGAAGCGGGGGCCAACAATGAGCAGTTCTTC	CASSVEAGANNEQFF
TRBJ2-1	TRBV7-9	many	TRBD2	TGTGCCAGTCATGTCGGGGGGGTCTATGAGCAGTTCTTC	CASHVGGVYEQFF
TRBJ1-2	TRBV15	many	NA	TGTGCCACCAGCAGAGGACCCCGGAATGCAGGCTATGGCTACACCTTC	CATSRGPRNAGYGYTF
TRBJ2-7	TRBV20-1	many	NA	TGCAGTGCCGTCACAGCCTCTCACTCCTACGAGCAGTACTTC	CSAVTASHSYEQYF
TRBJ2-7	TRBV10-1	many	NA	TGCGCCAGCAGTGAGTCCGGGACACTTGGGTACGAGCAGTACTTC	CASSESGTLGYEQYF
TRBJ2-1	TRBV7-7	NA	TRBD2	TGTGCTAGCAGCCCCCGGCAGGGAGGGAATGAGCAGTTCTTC	CASSPRQGGNEQFF
TRBJ2-7	TRBV7-2	NA	NA	TGTGCCAGCAGCTTCGGGGTCGGCGAGCAGTACTTC	CASSFGVGEQYF
TRBJ1-1	TRBV29-1	many	TRBD1	TGCAGCGTCCGAAAGGGACAGTTGAACACTGAAGCTTTCTTT	CSVRKGQLNTEAFF
TRBJ2-1	TRBV20-1	many	NA	TGCAGTGCTAGAGAGTCGGAGAACTTGAATGAGCAGTTCTTC	CSARESENLNEQFF
TRBJ1-5	TRBV20-1	many	NA	TGCAGTGCTACTGACAGCCATCAGCCCCAGCATTTT	CSATDSHQPQHF
TRBJ2-5	TRBV11-2	many	NA	TGTGCCAGCAGCTTAGGTTGGAGACAAGAGACCCAGTACTTC	CASSLGWRQETQYF
TRBJ2-5	TRBV29-1	NA	NA	TGCAGCGTTGAAGATCGTAAAGAGACCCAGTACTTC	CSVEDRKETQYF
TRBJ1-3	TRBV7-6	many	NA	TGTGCCAGCAGCTTAGAAGAGCGTTCTGGAAACACCATATATTTT	CASSLEERSGNTIYF
TRBJ2-1	TRBV7-9	medium-sized	TRBD1	TGTGCCAGCAGCTTTGAACAGGGGAATGAGCAGTTCTTC	CASSFEQGNEQFF
TRBJ2-1	TRBV29-1	many	NA	TGCAGCGTTGAAGGGTCCCGAGGGGGAGAGCAGTTCTTC	CSVEGSRGGEQFF
TRBJ2-3	TRBV20-1	many	TRBD2	TGCAGTGCTACCTATAGCGGGACCGGCCGTGGAGATACGCAGTATTTT	CSATYSGTGRGDTQYF
TRBJ1-1	TRBV3-1	many	NA	TGTGCCAGCAGCCAAGGAATAGACACTGAAGCTTTCTTT	CASSQGIDTEAFF
TRBJ1-5	TRBV10-3	NA	NA	TGTGCCATCAATACGGCTAGCAATCAGCCCCAGCATTTT	CAINTASNQPQHF
TRBJ1-5	TRBV19	many	NA	TGTGCCAGTAGTATAGATGGGGCAGGGGCAGGGCCCCAGCATTTT	CASSIDGAGAGPQHF
TRBJ2-7	TRBV6-2/TRBV6-3	few	NA	TGTGCCAGCAGCGGCACAGGGGGGGAGGCCTACGAGCAGTACTTC	CASSGTGGEAYEQYF
TRBJ1-5	TRBV5-4	NA	NA	TGTGCCAGCAGCTCGAGGGGCAGGGACTATTTTAGCAATCAGCCCCAGCATTTT	CASSSRGRDYFSNQPQHF
TRBJ1-3	TRBV6-5	few	NA	TGTGCCAGCAGCCAATCCGGGGTTTCCGGAAACACCATATATTTT	CASSQSGVSGNTIYF
TRBJ1-4	TRBV7-2	few	TRBD1	TGTGCCAGCAGCCCCGGACAGGGGGCTGAAAAACTGTTTTTT	CASSPGQGAEKLFF
TRBJ1-4	TRBV28	NA	TRBD1	TGTGCCAGCAGTTGGACAGGGGCCGTTAATGAAAAACTGTTTTTT	CASSWTGAVNEKLFF
TRBJ2-3	TRBV4-3	NA	TRBD2	TGCGCCAGCAGCGAAGGACTAGCGGGGGGGTTCGCAGATACGCAGTATTTT	CASSEGLAGGFADTQYF
TRBJ2-4	TRBV27	few	NA	TGTGCCAGCAGTTTATTTTGGGGGGCTGGGGCCAAAAACATTCAGTACTTC	CASSLFWGAGAKNIQYF
TRBJ2-7	TRBV12-3/TRBV12-4	many	NA	TGTGCCAGCAGTCATTCGATCCGTTGGGACGAGCAGTACTTC	CASSHSIRWDEQYF
TRBJ2-7	TRBV11-3	many	NA	TGTGCCAGCAGCTTATATCTCCGCGAGGCCTACGAGCAGTACTTC	CASSLYLREAYEQYF